This TCR beta chain was sequenced during a study of blood T cell repertoires in COVID-19. As for the study in general: COVID-19 samples, acute and convalescent, were from the United States, Italy and Spain.

Original methodology: Estimated nucleated cell counts came from reference gene primer amplification. Sequencing used immunoSEQ multiplex PCR; TCRdb keeps in-frame clones, though not all of them. The D gene and trimming were derived from the DNA, and the V and J assignments and clone size from that table. The table records more than 150,000 clones, around 77% of them present only once. The CDR3 sequence is 19 residues long. The germline V gene encodes CDR1 MDHEN and CDR2 SYDVKM. The V and J ends lost 5 bases and 0 bases, in that order; junction bases with no gene match: 17. V gene TRBV28 combines with J gene TRBJ2-3; TRBD2 matches 7 bases. Sample: peripheral blood. This TCR came from a man aged 60 to 69 with active or convalescent COVID-19. The CDR3, as DNA: TGTGCCAGCAGTACCTTAGCGGGTTTCCGGCTAGGTAGCACAGATACGCAGTATTTT. Translating gives CASSTLAGFRLGSTDTQYF.